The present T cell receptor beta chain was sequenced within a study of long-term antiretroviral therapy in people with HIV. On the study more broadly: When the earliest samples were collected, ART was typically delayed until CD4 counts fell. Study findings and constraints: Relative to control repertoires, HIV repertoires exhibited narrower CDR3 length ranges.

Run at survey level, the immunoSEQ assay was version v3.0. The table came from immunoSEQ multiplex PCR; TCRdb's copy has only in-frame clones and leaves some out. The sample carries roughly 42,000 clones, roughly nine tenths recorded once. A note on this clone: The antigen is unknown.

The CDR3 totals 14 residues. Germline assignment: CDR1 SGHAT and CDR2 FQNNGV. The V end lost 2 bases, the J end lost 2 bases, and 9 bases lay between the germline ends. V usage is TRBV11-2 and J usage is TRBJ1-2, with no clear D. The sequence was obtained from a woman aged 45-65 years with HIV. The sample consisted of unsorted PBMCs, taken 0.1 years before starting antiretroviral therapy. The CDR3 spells CASSLWIGNYGYTF. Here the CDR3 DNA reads TGTGCCAGCAGCTTATGGATAGGGAACTATGGCTACACCTTC.